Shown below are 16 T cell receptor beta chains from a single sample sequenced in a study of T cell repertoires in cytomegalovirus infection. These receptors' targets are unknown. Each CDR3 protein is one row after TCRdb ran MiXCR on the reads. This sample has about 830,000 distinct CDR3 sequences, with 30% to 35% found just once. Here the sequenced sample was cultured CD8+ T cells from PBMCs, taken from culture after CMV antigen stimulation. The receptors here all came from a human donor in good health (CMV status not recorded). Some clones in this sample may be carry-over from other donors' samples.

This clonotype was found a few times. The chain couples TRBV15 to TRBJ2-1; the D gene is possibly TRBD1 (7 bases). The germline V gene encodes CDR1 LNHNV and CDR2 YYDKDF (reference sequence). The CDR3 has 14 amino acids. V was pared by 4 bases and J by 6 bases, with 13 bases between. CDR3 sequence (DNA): TGTGCCACCAGCATGGAGGGACAGCTCAATGAGCAGTTCTTC. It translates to CATSMEGQLNEQFF.

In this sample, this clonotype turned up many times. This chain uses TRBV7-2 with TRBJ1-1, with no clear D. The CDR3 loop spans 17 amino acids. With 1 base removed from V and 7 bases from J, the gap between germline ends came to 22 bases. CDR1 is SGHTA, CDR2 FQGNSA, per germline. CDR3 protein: CASSLGVVSLGEGEAFF. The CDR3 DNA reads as TGTGCCAGCAGCTTAGGGGTTGTATCTCTCGGGGAGGGTGAAGCTTTCTTT.

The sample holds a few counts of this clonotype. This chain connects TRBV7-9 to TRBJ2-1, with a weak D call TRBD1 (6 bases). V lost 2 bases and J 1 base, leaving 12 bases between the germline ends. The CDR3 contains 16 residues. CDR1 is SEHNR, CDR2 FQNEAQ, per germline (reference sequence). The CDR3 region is CASSLLGTYSYNEQFF. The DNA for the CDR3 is TGTGCCAGCAGCTTACTAGGGACATATTCCTACAATGAGCAGTTCTTC.

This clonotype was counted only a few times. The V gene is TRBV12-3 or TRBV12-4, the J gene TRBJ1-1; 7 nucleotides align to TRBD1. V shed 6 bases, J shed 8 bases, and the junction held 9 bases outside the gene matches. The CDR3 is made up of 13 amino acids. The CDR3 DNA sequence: TGTGCCAGCAGACTTAACAGGGGCCCAGAAGCTTTCTTT. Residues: CASRLNRGPEAFF.

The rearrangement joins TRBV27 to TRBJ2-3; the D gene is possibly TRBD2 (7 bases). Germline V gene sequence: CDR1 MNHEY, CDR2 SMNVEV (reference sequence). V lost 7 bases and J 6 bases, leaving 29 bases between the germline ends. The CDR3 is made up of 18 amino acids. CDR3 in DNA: TGTGCCAGCAACCTCCGGGGGGCGTGGACCCCCTCGGCGGATACGCAGTATTTT. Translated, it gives CASNLRGAWTPSADTQYF.

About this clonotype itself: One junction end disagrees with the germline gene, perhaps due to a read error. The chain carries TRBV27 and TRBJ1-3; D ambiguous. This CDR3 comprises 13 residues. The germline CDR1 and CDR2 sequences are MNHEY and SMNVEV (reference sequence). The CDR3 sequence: CVSSLGSGNTIYF. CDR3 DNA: TGTGTCAGCAGTTTAGGGTCGGGAAACACCATATATTTT.

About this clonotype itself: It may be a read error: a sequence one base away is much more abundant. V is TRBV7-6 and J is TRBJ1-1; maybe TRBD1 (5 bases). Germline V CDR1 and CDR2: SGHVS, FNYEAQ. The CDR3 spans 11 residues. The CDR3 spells CVSGGAGEAFF. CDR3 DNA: TGTGTCAGCGGGGGAGCGGGGGAGGCTTTCTTT.

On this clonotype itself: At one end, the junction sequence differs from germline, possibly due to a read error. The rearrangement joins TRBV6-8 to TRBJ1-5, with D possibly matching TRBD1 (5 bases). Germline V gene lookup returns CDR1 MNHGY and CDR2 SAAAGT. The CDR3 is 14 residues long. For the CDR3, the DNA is TGTGGCAGCAGTGAATCAGGGTACAATCAGCCCCAGCATTTT. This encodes CGSSESGYNQPQHF.

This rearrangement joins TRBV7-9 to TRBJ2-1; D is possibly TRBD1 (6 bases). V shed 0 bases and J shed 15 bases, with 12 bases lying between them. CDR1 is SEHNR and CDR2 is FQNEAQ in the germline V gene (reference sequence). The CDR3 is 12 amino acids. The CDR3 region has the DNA TGTGCCAGCAGCTTAGCACAGGGCAATGTGTTCTTC. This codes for CASSLAQGNVFF.

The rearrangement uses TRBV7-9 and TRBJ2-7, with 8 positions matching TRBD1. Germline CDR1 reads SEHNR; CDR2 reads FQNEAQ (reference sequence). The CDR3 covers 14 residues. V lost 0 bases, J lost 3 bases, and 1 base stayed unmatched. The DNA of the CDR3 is TGTGCCAGCAGCTTAGCGACAGGGGACTACGAGCAGTACTTC. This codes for CASSLATGDYEQYF. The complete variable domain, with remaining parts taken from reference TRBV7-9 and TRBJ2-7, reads DTGVSQNPRHKITKRGQNVTFRCDPISEHNRLYWYRQTLGQGPEFLTYFQNEAQLEKSRLLSDRFSAERPKGSFSTLEIQRTEQGDSAMYLCASSLATGDYEQYFGPGTRLTVT.

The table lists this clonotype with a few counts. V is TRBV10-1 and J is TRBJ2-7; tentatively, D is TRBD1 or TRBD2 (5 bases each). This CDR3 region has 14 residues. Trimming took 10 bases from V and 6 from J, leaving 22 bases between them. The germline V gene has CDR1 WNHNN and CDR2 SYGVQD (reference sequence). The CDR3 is CATAAGKSSGEQYF. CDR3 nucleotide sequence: TGCGCCACAGCGGCAGGGAAATCATCTGGCGAGCAGTACTTC.

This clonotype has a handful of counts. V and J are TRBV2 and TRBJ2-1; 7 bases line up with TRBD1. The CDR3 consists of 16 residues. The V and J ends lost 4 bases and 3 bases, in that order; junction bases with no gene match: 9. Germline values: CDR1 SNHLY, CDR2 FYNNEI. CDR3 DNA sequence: TGTGCCAGCAGTGGGGACAGCACAACGGGCTACAATGAGCAGTTCTTC. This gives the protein CASSGDSTTGYNEQFF.

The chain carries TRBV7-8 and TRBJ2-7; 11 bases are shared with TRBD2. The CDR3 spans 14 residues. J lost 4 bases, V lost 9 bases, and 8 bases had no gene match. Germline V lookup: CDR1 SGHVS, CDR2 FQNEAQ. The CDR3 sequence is CASTLAGGTYEQYF. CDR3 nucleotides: TGTGCCAGTACTCTAGCGGGGGGTACTTACGAGCAGTACTTC.

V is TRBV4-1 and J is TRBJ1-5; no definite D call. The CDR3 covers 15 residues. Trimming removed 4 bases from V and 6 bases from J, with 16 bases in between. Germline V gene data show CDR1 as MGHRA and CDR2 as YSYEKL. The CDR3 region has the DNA TGCGCCAGCAGCCCAGAAGGTGGGGTAGGTCAGCCCCAGCATTTT. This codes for CASSPEGGVGQPQHF.

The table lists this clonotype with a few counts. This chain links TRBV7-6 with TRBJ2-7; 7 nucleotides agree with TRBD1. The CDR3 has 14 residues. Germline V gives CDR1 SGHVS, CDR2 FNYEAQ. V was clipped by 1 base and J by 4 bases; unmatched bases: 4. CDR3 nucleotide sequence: TGTGCCAGCAGCTTAGGGGGACAGCAATACGAGCAGTACTTC. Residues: CASSLGGQQYEQYF. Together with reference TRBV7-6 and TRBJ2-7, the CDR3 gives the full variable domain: GAGVSQSPRYKVTKRGQDVALRCDPISGHVSLYWYRQALGQGPEFLTYFNYEAQQDKSGLPNDRFSAERPEGSISTLTIQRTEQRDSAMYRCASSLGGQQYEQYFGPGTRLTVT.

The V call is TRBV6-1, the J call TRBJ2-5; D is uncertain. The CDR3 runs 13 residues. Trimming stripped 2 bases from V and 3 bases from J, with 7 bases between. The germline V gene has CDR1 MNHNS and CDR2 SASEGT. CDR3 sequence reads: CASSEYRKETQYF. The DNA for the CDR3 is TGTGCCAGCAGTGAATACAGAAAAGAGACCCAGTACTTC.